The 25 T cell receptor beta chains below were found in one sample sequenced in a study of cytomegalovirus exposure and HLA in healthy donors. PCR used 60 Vbeta primers and 13 Jbeta primers. Repertoires were generated with immunoSEQ multiplex PCR, while TCRdb's copy carries only in-frame clones and drops some. Of under 300,000 clones in the sample, roughly 86% were seen once. The source material was PBMCs. The source is a woman aged 40 to 49 in good health and CMV-seropositive.

Only one count was recorded for this clone. The sample holds other DNA sequences that translate to the same CDR3. The chain has TRBV27 and TRBJ2-7; 9 bases are shared with TRBD2. The length of the CDR3 is 14 residues. From germline, CDR1 is MNHEY and CDR2 SMNVEV (reference sequence). With V trimmed by 2 bases and J by 2 bases, 1 base remained unmatched. The CDR3 DNA reads as TGTGCCAGCAGTTTAGCGGGAGGGCCCTACGAGCAGTACTTC. It is translated as CASSLAGGPYEQYF.

This sequence joins TRBV27 and TRBJ1-1, with 7 bases lining up with TRBD1. Germline assignment: CDR1 MNHEY and CDR2 SMNVEV (reference sequence). The CDR3 contains 15 residues. The V gene end was trimmed by 5 bases and the J gene end by 2 bases; junction bases not matched to a gene: 8. The CDR3 protein is CASSRIQGDNTEAFF. The CDR3 DNA sequence: TGTGCCAGCAGTAGGATTCAGGGGGATAACACTGAAGCTTTCTTT.

V gene TRBV19 combines with J gene TRBJ2-7, with D possibly being TRBD2 (5 bases). Per germline, CDR1 LNHDA and CDR2 SQIVND (reference sequence). The CDR3 spans 14 residues. Trimming took 3 bases from V and 3 from J, leaving 12 bases between them. The CDR3 region is CASSMAGGIYEQYF. For the CDR3, the DNA is TGTGCCAGTAGTATGGCAGGAGGAATCTACGAGCAGTACTTC.

The chain is built from TRBV7-6 and TRBJ2-7; 7 nucleotides line up with TRBD2. CDR3 size: 16 residues. Trimming at V came to 4 bases and at J to 3 bases, leaving 12 bases not matched to a gene. Germline V gives CDR1 SGHVS, CDR2 FNYEAQ. As DNA, the CDR3 is TGTGCCAGCAGCTCCCTCACCGGGACTAACCTCTACGAGCAGTACTTC. Translated: CASSSLTGTNLYEQYF.

The CDR3 DNA reads as TGTGCCTGGAGTGTACTCAGAGGAGAGACCCAGTACTTC. Protein: CAWSVLRGETQYF. J is TRBJ2-5 and V is TRBV30; D not certain. In germline, CDR1 is GTSNPN, CDR2 SVGIG (reference sequence). The V and J ends lost 0 bases and 4 bases respectively, with 9 bases between them. This CDR3 contains 13 residues.

This clone was counted a single time. The chain joins TRBV6-4 to TRBJ2-1; the match to TRBD1 covers 11 bases. The CDR3 spans 16 residues. The V gene end was trimmed by 3 bases and the J gene end by 4 bases; junction bases not matched to a gene: 5. CDR1 is MRHNA and CDR2 is SNTAGT in the germline V gene. This chain's CDR3 is CASSESGQGGYNEQFF. The CDR3 DNA reads TGTGCCAGCAGTGAGTCGGGACAGGGGGGATACAATGAGCAGTTCTTC.

This clone was counted between two and nine times. The CDR3 region has the DNA TGCAGCGTTTCTTGGGCGGGAGAAAAACTGTTTTTT. Protein: CSVSWAGEKLFF. The gene calls are TRBV29-1 and TRBJ1-4; D is uncertain. V lost 5 bases, J lost 8 bases, and 12 bases lay in between. This CDR3 is 12 amino acids long. Germline CDR1 is SQVTM and CDR2 is ANQGSEA.

The chain joins TRBV19 to TRBJ2-3; 9 bases are a match to TRBD2. CDR3 length: 19 residues. J lost 2 bases, V lost 5 bases, and 17 bases had no gene match. CDR1 and CDR2 from the germline V gene are LNHDA and SQIVND (reference sequence). In DNA form, the CDR3 reads TGTGCCAGTAGTTTCCAGCTAGCGGGACCGACATCTATCACAGATACGCAGTATTTT. This gives the protein CASSFQLAGPTSITDTQYF.

The chain combines TRBV28 with TRBJ1-5; TRBD1 might be the D (5 bases). The V end was cut by 4 bases, the J end by 4 bases, with 17 bases between. This CDR3 spans 16 amino acids. CDR1 MDHEN and CDR2 SYDVKM come from the germline V gene. The CDR3 DNA follows: TGTGCCAGCAGTTCCATGCTAGGGGCCTTTAATCAGCCCCAGCATTTT. Translating it yields CASSSMLGAFNQPQHF.

This rearrangement joins TRBV9 to TRBJ2-3; 8 positions match TRBD2. The CDR3 sequence is 16 residues long. V was clipped by 3 bases and J by 2 bases; unmatched bases: 8. CDR1 is SGDLS, CDR2 YYNGEE, per germline. The CDR3 region is CASSAPTGGDTDTQYF. The CDR3 DNA reads TGTGCCAGCAGCGCACCAACGGGGGGGGACACAGATACGCAGTATTTT.

The rearrangement links TRBV18 to TRBJ2-1; 10 bases are a match to TRBD2. Germline values: CDR1 KGHSH, CDR2 LQKENI. The CDR3 consists of 16 residues. The ends lost 3 bases at V and 3 bases at J; junction bases unmatched: 5. The CDR3 loop reads CASSPSSSGSYNEQFF. The CDR3 bases are TGTGCCAGCTCACCGTCCTCTAGCGGGAGCTACAATGAGCAGTTCTTC.

The rearrangement joins TRBV4-3 to TRBJ2-1; 7 positions match TRBD2. CDR3 length: 20 residues. Germline values: CDR1 LGHNA, CDR2 YSLEER. V shed 0 bases and J 0 bases; nucleotides not matched to a gene: 14. The CDR3 spells CASSQDSFLGTGGSYNEQFF. DNA for the CDR3: TGCGCCAGCAGCCAAGATTCATTTTTAGGGACGGGGGGCTCCTACAATGAGCAGTTCTTC.

The chain combines TRBV19 with TRBJ2-7; weak D call: TRBD2 (5 bases). The CDR3 totals 13 residues. The V gene lost 3 bases and the J gene lost 3 bases, with 9 bases spanning the gap. In germline, CDR1 is LNHDA, CDR2 SQIVND (reference sequence). CDR3 sequence (DNA): TGTGCCAGTAGTATCGACGCGGGCTACGAGCAGTACTTC. It codes for CASSIDAGYEQYF.

This clone was observed a few times. The chain combines TRBV5-3 with TRBJ2-1, with D tentatively TRBD2 (5 bases). TRBV5-3 belongs to the ORF category, with a function that is uncertain. V gave up 4 bases and J gave up 1 base, with 27 bases separating them. The CDR3 spans 20 residues. In DNA, the CDR3 is TGTGCCAGAAGCCAGCGCATTGGGGAGTTGAAGGACTCTTCCTACAATGAGCAGTTCTTC. It encodes CARSQRIGELKDSSYNEQFF.

This rearrangement joins TRBV7-9 to TRBJ1-2, with 7 bases matching TRBD1. Trimming at V came to 7 bases and at J to 8 bases, leaving 16 bases not matched to a gene. This CDR3 has 15 residues. Germline-derived CDR1 and CDR2 are SEHNR and FQNEAQ (reference sequence). CDR3 residues: CASTPKRTGIEGYTF. The CDR3 bases are TGTGCCAGCACCCCAAAACGGACAGGAATCGAAGGCTACACCTTC.

The chain links TRBV6-6 to TRBJ2-1, with 8 positions matching TRBD2. This CDR3 comprises 13 residues. The V gene's germline CDR1 is MNHNY and CDR2 SVGAGI (reference sequence). DNA for the CDR3: TGTGCGACTCGCGGGAGGTCCTACAATGAGCAGTTCTTC. It translates to CATRGRSYNEQFF.

The rearrangement joins TRBV29-1 to TRBJ1-3; the match to TRBD1 covers 8 bases. Germline CDR1 and CDR2: SQVTM and ANQGSEA. The CDR3 contains 14 residues. The V segment lost 4 bases and the J segment 4 bases; nucleotides outside the gene matches: 6. The CDR3: CSVAGQAGGNTIYF. CDR3 bases: TGCAGCGTTGCGGGACAGGCAGGGGGAAACACCATATATTTT. The full variable domain, in which reference TRBV29-1 and TRBJ1-3 provide the parts outside the CDR3, is SAVISQKPSRDICQRGTSLTIQCQVDSQVTMMFWYRQQPGQSLTLIATANQGSEATYESGFVIDKFPISRPNLTFSTLTVSNMSPEDSSIYLCSVAGQAGGNTIYFGEGSWLTVV.

The chain links TRBV29-1 to TRBJ2-7, with 9 bases fitting TRBD1. Per germline, CDR1 SQVTM and CDR2 ANQGSEA. V dropped 4 bases and J dropped 5; count of bases not matched to a gene: 3. CDR3 length equals 12 residues. This CDR3 is CSVAGTGHEQYF. The CDR3, as DNA: TGCAGCGTTGCGGGGACAGGGCACGAGCAGTACTTC.

The V call is TRBV29-1, the J call TRBJ2-5, with no clear D. The V and J ends lost 1 base and 1 base respectively, with 7 bases between them. The V gene's germline CDR1 is SQVTM and CDR2 ANQGSEA. The CDR3 contains 13 residues. CDR3 sequence: CSVEGHIQETQYF. Here the CDR3 DNA reads TGCAGCGTTGAAGGGCATATCCAAGAGACCCAGTACTTC.

The CDR3 loop reads CASMPGTSHNEQFF. The CDR3 nucleotides are TGTGCCAGCATGCCCGGGACTAGTCATAATGAGCAGTTCTTC. The chain couples TRBV27 to TRBJ2-1, with 8 bases matching TRBD2. The CDR3 covers 14 residues. The J segment lost 7 bases and the V segment lost 7 bases, leaving 9 bases of the junction unmatched. Germline CDR1 reads MNHEY; CDR2 reads SMNVEV (reference sequence).

The table lists this clone with a few counts. V and J are TRBV27 and TRBJ2-5; TRBD2 matches 9 bases. V lost 5 bases and J lost 6; bases outside the gene matches: 7. The germline V gene has CDR1 MNHEY and CDR2 SMNVEV (reference sequence). This CDR3 has 14 residues. CDR3 coding DNA: TGTGCCAGCAGTCTTAGCGGGGGACAAAAGACCCAGTACTTC. Its protein product is CASSLSGGQKTQYF.

J is TRBJ2-3 and V is TRBV5-1, with D maybe TRBD1 (6 bases). The CDR3 runs 17 residues. Trimming stripped 2 bases from V and 0 bases from J, with 16 bases between. Germline loops: CDR1 SGHRS, CDR2 YFSETQ. The CDR3 is CASSFRDKGQSTDTQYF. The CDR3 DNA reads TGCGCCAGCAGCTTCCGGGACAAGGGTCAGAGCACAGATACGCAGTATTTT.

This clone was counted only a few times. The DNA of the CDR3 is TGTGCCACCAGCAGAGGCAGGCAGGGGCACTACAATGAGCAGTTCTTC. Protein product: CATSRGRQGHYNEQFF. The V gene is TRBV15, the J gene TRBJ2-1; possibly TRBD1 for D (6 bases). The CDR3 contains 16 residues. The ends were cut back, 1 base at V and 3 bases at J, with 13 bases in the middle. Per the germline V gene, CDR1 is LNHNV and CDR2 is YYDKDF (reference sequence).

This clone turned up a few times. The chain is built from TRBV6-5 and TRBJ1-6; D is possibly TRBD1 (5 bases). The length of the CDR3 is 15 residues. The germline V gene has CDR1 MNHEY and CDR2 SVGAGI. Trimming pared 2 bases from V and 8 bases from J, leaving 13 bases between. The CDR3 sequence: CASSYPGGAYSPLHF. The CDR3 coding sequence is TGTGCCAGCAGTTACCCCGGCGGGGCGTATTCACCCCTCCACTTT.

The V and J genes are TRBV7-8 and TRBJ2-7, with 7 positions matching TRBD2. Germline V gene sequence: CDR1 SGHVS, CDR2 FQNEAQ. The length of the CDR3 is 13 residues. Germline trimming cut 5 bases from V and 5 bases from J; bases unmatched to any gene: 6. The CDR3: CASSPRGIHEQYF. CDR3 DNA sequence: TGTGCCAGCAGCCCGCGGGGGATCCACGAGCAGTACTTC.